The text below deals with one T cell receptor (beta chain). In germline, CDR1 is LNHDA, CDR2 SQIVND (reference sequence). The length of the CDR3 is 14 residues. V lost 5 bases to trimming and J lost 4 bases; unmatched junction nucleotides: 6. These data belong to a study of cytomegalovirus exposure and HLA in healthy donors. Vbeta (60) and Jbeta (13) primers were used in the PCR. Sequenced by immunoSEQ multiplex PCR; TCRdb stores in-frame clones only, minus some. The sample contains 120,000 or so clones, 15% of which appear only once. Donors counted as nominally healthy when sampled, yet unrecorded immune exposures were likely.

The source of this sequence is a woman between 18 and 29 years old in good health and CMV-seronegative. V is TRBV19 and J is TRBJ2-7; 9 nucleotides agree with TRBD1. Specimen: PBMCs. CDR3: CASSPRTGVYEQYF. The CDR3 nucleotides are TGTGCCAGTAGTCCTCGGACAGGGGTGTACGAGCAGTACTTC.